This entry lists 8 T cell receptor beta chains sequenced from one sample in a study of blood T cell repertoires in COVID-19. Some clones are missing from TCRdb's copy, which holds only in-frame ones; the method was immunoSEQ multiplex PCR. The repertoire holds under 200,000 clones, with about 76% as singletons. The sample was peripheral blood. The receptors here all came from a woman aged 40 to 50 with COVID-19, enrolled during active disease.

In DNA form, the CDR3 reads TGTGCCAGTAGTATCGGGGGGAACTATGGCTACACCTTC. This translates into CASSIGGNYGYTF. The genes are TRBV19 and TRBJ1-2; D perhaps matches TRBD1 (5 bases). The CDR3 contains 13 residues. The ends were cut back, 3 bases at V and 2 bases at J, with 7 bases in the middle. Per germline, CDR1 LNHDA and CDR2 SQIVND (reference sequence).

The chain is built from TRBV29-1 and TRBJ1-3, with D possibly matching TRBD1 (5 bases). This CDR3 contains 14 residues. Germline values: CDR1 SQVTM, CDR2 ANQGSEA. Trimming left V 6 bases short and J 1 base short, with 13 bases between. This CDR3 reads CSVGWGGSGNTIYF. The CDR3 bases are TGCAGCGTGGGCTGGGGGGGATCTGGAAACACCATATATTTT.

The chain employs TRBV10-3 and TRBJ2-2; TRBD2 is a possible D gene (6 bases). The CDR3 runs to 15 residues. Germline V CDR1 and CDR2: ENHRY, SYGVKD. V lost 3 bases to trimming and J lost 1 base, with 9 bases between them. The CDR3: CAISELGGNTGELFF. The CDR3 DNA sequence: TGTGCCATCAGTGAATTGGGAGGGAACACCGGGGAGCTGTTTTTT.

V usage is TRBV6-5 and J usage is TRBJ1-5; possible D gene TRBD1, 5 bases. CDR1 and CDR2 (germline): MNHEY, SVGAGI. CDR3 length equals 14 residues. V was trimmed by 5 bases and J by 6 bases, leaving 14 bases between them. CDR3 nucleotides: TGTGCCAGCAGTACTGCGGGGGGGGGTCAGCCCCAGCATTTT. Its protein is CASSTAGGGQPQHF.

This clone was seen just once. This chain joins TRBV6-5 and TRBJ1-3; D possibly corresponds to TRBD1 (5 bases). Germline V gene lookup returns CDR1 MNHEY and CDR2 SVGAGI. The length of the CDR3 is 13 residues. With 8 bases removed from V and 2 bases from J, the gap between germline ends came to 10 bases. CDR3 nucleotides: TGTGCCAGCTGGGGGGGGGCTGGAAACACCATATATTTT. As protein: CASWGGAGNTIYF.

The genes are TRBV6-1 and TRBJ2-5; D gene ambiguous. Trimming left V 2 bases short and J 5 bases short, with 3 bases between. CDR1 and CDR2 (germline): MNHNS, SASEGT. The CDR3 sequence is 11 residues long. CDR3 in DNA: TGTGCCAGCAGTGAATCTGAGACCCAGTACTTC. It translates to CASSESETQYF.

The rearrangement uses TRBV27 and TRBJ2-1, with D perhaps matching TRBD1 (5 bases). This CDR3 has 15 residues. Deletions cut 5 bases from V and 9 bases from J, with 20 bases between. CDR1 and CDR2 (germline): MNHEY, SMNVEV (reference sequence). The CDR3 bases are TGTGCCAGCAGTCCCCTGTCTTTCGGCACAGGTGAGCAGTTCTTC. This translates into CASSPLSFGTGEQFF.

The chain combines TRBV19 with TRBJ2-1; TRBD1 matches at 7 bases. The CDR3 is made up of 12 amino acids. Germline V CDR1 and CDR2: LNHDA, SQIVND (reference sequence). After removal of 7 bases from V and 8 bases from J, the junction contained 5 bases not matched to a gene. CDR3 protein: CASTKGADEQFF. For the CDR3, the DNA is TGTGCCAGTACCAAGGGGGCCGATGAGCAGTTCTTC.